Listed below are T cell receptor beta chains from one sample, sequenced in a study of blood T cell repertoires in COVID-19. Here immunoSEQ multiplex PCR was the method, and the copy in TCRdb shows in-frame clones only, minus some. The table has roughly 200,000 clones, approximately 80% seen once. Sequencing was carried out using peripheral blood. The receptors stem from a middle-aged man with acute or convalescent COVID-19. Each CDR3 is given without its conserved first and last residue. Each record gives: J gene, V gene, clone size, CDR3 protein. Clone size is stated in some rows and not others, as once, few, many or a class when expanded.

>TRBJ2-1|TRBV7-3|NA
ASSLVGQGANEQF
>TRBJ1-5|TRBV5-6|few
ASSFRGARDQPQH
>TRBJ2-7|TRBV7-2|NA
ASSLPPLTGTSGRKQY
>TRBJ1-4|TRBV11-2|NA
ASSLGHRVTNEKLF
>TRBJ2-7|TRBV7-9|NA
ASSQTGSSYEQY
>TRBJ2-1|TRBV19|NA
ASTGTSGSSYNEQF
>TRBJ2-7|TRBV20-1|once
SAIQTYEQY
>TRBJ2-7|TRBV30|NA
AWRPLAPSGPSSYEQY
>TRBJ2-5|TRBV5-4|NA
ASSRGLAAQETQY
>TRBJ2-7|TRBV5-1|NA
ASSFGQGIEQY
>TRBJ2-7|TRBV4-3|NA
ASSPRSEGLTSGKGLYEQY
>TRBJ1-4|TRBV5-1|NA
ASSRRQGSTNEKLF
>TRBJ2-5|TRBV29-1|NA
SVRRAETQY
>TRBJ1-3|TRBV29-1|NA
SAMTGGGNTIY
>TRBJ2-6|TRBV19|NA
ASGPNVLT
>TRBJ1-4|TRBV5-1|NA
ASSRGTNEKLF
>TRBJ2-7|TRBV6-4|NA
ARRRGLAGEQY
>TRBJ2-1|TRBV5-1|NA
ASSLDSGRFNEQF
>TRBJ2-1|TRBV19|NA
ASSILDRSYNEQF
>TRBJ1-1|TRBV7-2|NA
ASSLRGYTEAF
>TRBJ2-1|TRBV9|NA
ASSVSGRANEQF
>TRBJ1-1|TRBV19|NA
ASQPPRARNTGAF
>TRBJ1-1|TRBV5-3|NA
ARRPDGVNTEAF
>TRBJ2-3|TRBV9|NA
ASSVGGGGTDTQY
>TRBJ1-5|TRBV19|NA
ASSIDWQGRQPQH
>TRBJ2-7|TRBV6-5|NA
ASRISGSAYEQY
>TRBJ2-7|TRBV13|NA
ASSSAPRTSGRVGEQY
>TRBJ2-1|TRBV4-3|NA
ASSQDPGRAYNEQF
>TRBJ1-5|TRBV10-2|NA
ASKFGGSNQPQH
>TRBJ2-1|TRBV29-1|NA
SVKQGYEQF
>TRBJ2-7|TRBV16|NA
ASSQSGTEPYQQY
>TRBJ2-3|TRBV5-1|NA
ASTTAGVSTDTQY
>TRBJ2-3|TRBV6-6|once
ASTTGGSIY
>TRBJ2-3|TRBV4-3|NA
ASSQDTGTGVGDTQY
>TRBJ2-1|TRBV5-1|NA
ASSPTNVEQF
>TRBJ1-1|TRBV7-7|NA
ASSPQGSTEAF
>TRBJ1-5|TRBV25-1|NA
ASSESAGPNQPQH
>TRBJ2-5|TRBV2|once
ASRGRQTGQETQY
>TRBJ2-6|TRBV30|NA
AWRVDRGPLVGANVLT
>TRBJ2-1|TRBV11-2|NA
ASSPNRGLGNEQF
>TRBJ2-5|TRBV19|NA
ASSTLPGQGRRETQY
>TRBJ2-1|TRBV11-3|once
ASSLLAGSNEQF
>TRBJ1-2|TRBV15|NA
ATSRGGQGRVGGYT
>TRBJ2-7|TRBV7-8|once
ASSRDPSTYQY
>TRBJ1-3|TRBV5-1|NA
ASSFNRRAEGNTIY
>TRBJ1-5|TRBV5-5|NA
ASSPTTEFNQPQH